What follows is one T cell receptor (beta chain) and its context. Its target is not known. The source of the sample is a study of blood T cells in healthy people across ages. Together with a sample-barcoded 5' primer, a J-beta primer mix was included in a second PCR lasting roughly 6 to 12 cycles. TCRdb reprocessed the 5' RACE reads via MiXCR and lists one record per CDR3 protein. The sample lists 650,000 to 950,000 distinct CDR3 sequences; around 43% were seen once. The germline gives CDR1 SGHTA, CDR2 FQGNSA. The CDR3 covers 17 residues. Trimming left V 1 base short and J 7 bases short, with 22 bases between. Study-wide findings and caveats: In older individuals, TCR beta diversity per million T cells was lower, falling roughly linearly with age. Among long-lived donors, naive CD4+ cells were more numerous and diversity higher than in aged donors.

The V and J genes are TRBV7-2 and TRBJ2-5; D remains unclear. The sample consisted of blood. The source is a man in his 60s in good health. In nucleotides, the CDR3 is TGTGCCAGCAGCTTAGTCGTGATGGGTCCCCCGCGGTGGACCCAGTACTTC. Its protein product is CASSLVVMGPPRWTQYF.